The next 24 T cell receptor beta chains were all read from a single sample in a study of blood T cells in healthy people across ages. Combining a sample-barcoded 5' primer with a J-beta primer mix, a second PCR ran for about 7 to 11 cycles. MiXCR, applied by TCRdb to the 5' RACE reads, yields one record per CDR3 protein. The sample holds approximately 700,000 distinct CDR3 sequences, 32% seen once. The sample comprised blood. These receptors were taken from a woman older than 75 in good health.

This clonotype was detected many times. This chain joins TRBV20-1 and TRBJ1-4, with D maybe TRBD1 (6 bases). CDR3 length equals 15 residues. The germline V and J ends were trimmed by 3 bases and 5 bases, with 16 bases remaining between them. Germline values: CDR1 DFQATT, CDR2 SNEGSKA (reference sequence). CDR3 sequence reads: CSASQQGRSNEKLFF. The CDR3 DNA reads as TGCAGTGCTAGTCAACAGGGTAGATCGAATGAAAAACTGTTTTTT.

The J gene is TRBJ2-5, the V gene TRBV20-1, with unresolved D. Trimming shortened V by 0 bases and J by 4 bases, and 9 bases separated the two germline ends. Germline V gene sequence: CDR1 DFQATT, CDR2 SNEGSKA (reference sequence). This CDR3 contains 13 residues. The CDR3 region is CSARDLLGETQYF. CDR3 DNA: TGCAGTGCTAGAGACCTTTTGGGAGAGACCCAGTACTTC.

The V call is TRBV11-2, the J call TRBJ2-1, with 7 bases matching TRBD1. CDR3 length: 14 amino acids. The germline V gene encodes CDR1 SGHAT and CDR2 FQNNGV. V was clipped by 3 bases and J by 6 bases; unmatched bases: 5. The CDR3, as DNA: TGTGCCAGCAGCTTTTCCGGACAGGTCAATGAGCAGTTCTTC. It codes for CASSFSGQVNEQFF. The full variable domain, completed using reference TRBV11-2 and TRBJ2-1, is EAGVAQSPRYKIIEKRQSVAFWCNPISGHATLYWYQQILGQGPKLLIQFQNNGVVDDSQLPKDRFSAERLKGVDSTLKIQPAKLEDSAVYLCASSFSGQVNEQFFGPGTRLTVL.

V usage is TRBV11-2 and J usage is TRBJ2-3; 8 bases match TRBD2. Germline trimming cut 5 bases from V and 9 bases from J; bases unmatched to any gene: 13. CDR1 and CDR2 from the germline V gene are SGHAT and FQNNGV. The CDR3 has 15 amino acids. CDR3 nucleotides: TGTGCCAGCAGCACTAGCGGACTCAAGGATCAGACGCAGTATTTT. Translated, it gives CASSTSGLKDQTQYF.

In the case of this clonotype: A much larger clone differs from this one at a single base, so this may be a read error. V is TRBV12-3 or TRBV12-4 and J is TRBJ2-1; weak D call: TRBD2 (5 bases). V lost 5 bases, J lost 13 bases, and 30 bases lay in between. The CDR3 has 17 residues. The CDR3 DNA reads as TGTGCCAGCAGTCCCCTATACCGACGGGAAGATCAAGATACCCAGTTCTTC. This codes for CASSPLYRREDQDTQFF.

In this sample, this clonotype turned up a few times. The J gene is TRBJ2-7, the V gene TRBV5-1; 9 positions match TRBD1. The CDR3 spans 14 residues. Germline V gene data show CDR1 as SGHRS and CDR2 as YFSETQ. Trimming at V came to 4 bases and at J to 4 bases, leaving 6 bases not matched to a gene. In nucleotides, the CDR3 is TGCGCCAGCAGCATAACCGGGACAGGGTACGAGCAGTACTTC. It is translated as CASSITGTGYEQYF.

This clonotype was recorded many times. This chain joins TRBV9 and TRBJ2-5; 13 bases align to TRBD2. The germline V gene encodes CDR1 SGDLS and CDR2 YYNGEE. CDR3 length: 16 amino acids. The V segment lost 3 bases and the J segment 5 bases; nucleotides outside the gene matches: 7. The DNA of the CDR3 is TGTGCCAGCAGCGGCCCGGGACTAGCGGGGTCTGAGACCCAGTACTTC. Translation: CASSGPGLAGSETQYF.

V is TRBV7-2 and J is TRBJ1-1; D gene ambiguous. The CDR3 consists of 14 residues. The V end was cut by 5 bases, the J end by 1 base, with 11 bases between. CDR1 SGHTA and CDR2 FQGNSA come from the germline V gene. The CDR3 DNA sequence: TGTGCCAGCAGCAGTGGACGGGGGAACACTGAAGCTTTCTTT. Protein sequence: CASSSGRGNTEAFF.

The chain has TRBV6-6 and TRBJ2-1; 12 positions match TRBD2. The CDR3 sequence is 15 residues long. Germline V gene sequence: CDR1 MNHNY, CDR2 SVGAGI (reference sequence). The V segment lost 6 bases and the J segment 10 bases; nucleotides outside the gene matches: 10. CDR3 in amino acids: CASSDGLAGSYEQFF. The DNA of the CDR3 is TGTGCCAGCAGCGACGGACTAGCGGGATCGTACGAGCAGTTCTTC.

This clonotype was picked up many times. This sequence joins TRBV5-5 and TRBJ2-1; 9 bases are shared with TRBD1. This CDR3 region has 15 residues. Trimming cost V 4 bases and J 5 bases; bases outside gene matches: 7. Germline V gives CDR1 SGHKS, CDR2 YYEKEE (reference sequence). The CDR3 bases are TGTGCCAGCAGCACCGGGACAGGGTCCCACAATGAGCAGTTCTTC. Translation gives CASSTGTGSHNEQFF.

The table lists this clonotype with many counts. V and J are TRBV5-1 and TRBJ1-2; 8 bases match TRBD1. The V gene's germline CDR1 is SGHRS and CDR2 YFSETQ. CDR3 length: 16 amino acids. Trimming cost V 4 bases and J 2 bases; bases outside gene matches: 10. The CDR3 region is CASSPGPQGGNYGYTF. The CDR3 DNA is TGCGCCAGCAGCCCGGGCCCACAGGGGGGGAACTATGGCTACACCTTC.

In its sample, this clonotype was seen a few times. The V and J genes are TRBV2 and TRBJ1-1, with D uncertain. Germline CDR1 SNHLY, CDR2 FYNNEI. The V end lost 6 bases, the J end lost 2 bases, and 22 bases lay between the germline ends. The CDR3 totals 17 residues. The CDR3: CASSAQGGRLANTEAFF. CDR3 coding DNA: TGTGCCAGCAGCGCCCAAGGAGGGAGGCTAGCCAACACTGAAGCTTTCTTT.

This clonotype was seen just once. The V gene is TRBV20-1, the J gene TRBJ1-2, with a weak D call TRBD1 (6 bases). The germline V and J ends were trimmed by 3 bases and 4 bases, with 12 bases remaining between them. This CDR3 has 13 amino acids. Germline V gene data show CDR1 as DFQATT and CDR2 as SNEGSKA (reference sequence). The CDR3 coding sequence is TGCAGTGCTAGGGGGGCGCGGGGCTATGGCTACACCTTC. Amino acid sequence: CSARGARGYGYTF.

About this clonotype itself: This may be a read error: a much more frequent sequence differs by one nucleotide. The chain carries TRBV30 and TRBJ2-1; 11 nucleotides match TRBD1. The germline V gene has CDR1 GTSNPN and CDR2 SVGIG (reference sequence). CDR3 length: 15 amino acids. J was trimmed by 7 bases and V by 1 base; bases with no gene match: 6. The CDR3 nucleotides read TGTGCCTGGAGTGGGGACAGGGGGGGACGGAATGAGCAGTTCTTC. It specifies CAWSGDRGGRNEQFF.

This rearrangement joins TRBV5-4 to TRBJ1-1; tentative D call: TRBD1 (5 bases). The CDR3 is 15 residues long. V was trimmed by 8 bases and J by 1 base, leaving 18 bases between them. CDR1 and CDR2 from the germline V gene are SGHNT and YYREEE (reference sequence). The CDR3 protein is CASSREGKWNTEAFF. Written as DNA, the CDR3 is TGTGCCAGTTCCAGGGAAGGAAAATGGAACACTGAAGCTTTCTTT.

In this sample, this clonotype turned up many times. V is TRBV3-1 and J is TRBJ2-7; possibly TRBD1 for D (5 bases). The CDR3 is 15 amino acids. Germline lookup yields CDR1 LGHDT and CDR2 YNNKEL (reference sequence). Between the trimmed V and J ends, which lost 0 bases and 4 bases, there was a span of 13 bases. CDR3 sequence reads: CASSQEGTGLYEQYF. DNA for the CDR3: TGTGCCAGCAGCCAAGAAGGCACAGGCCTTTACGAGCAGTACTTC.

This clonotype was seen a few times. A much larger clone differs by one base, so this may be a read error. This chain connects TRBV10-3 to TRBJ2-5; 12 bases agree with TRBD1. This CDR3 contains 15 residues. Germline assignment: CDR1 ENHRY and CDR2 SYGVKD. CDR3 residues: CVISESGGQGAQQYF. As DNA, the CDR3 is TGTGTCATCAGTGAGTCAGGGGGACAGGGGGCTCAGCAGTACTTC.

This clonotype was seen many times. The rearrangement joins TRBV7-9 to TRBJ1-2, with D unclear. The CDR3 totals 15 residues. Germline V CDR1 and CDR2: SEHNR, FQNEAQ (reference sequence). V lost 4 bases and J lost 4, with 16 bases in between. The CDR3 DNA is TGTGCCAGCAGCTCCGGAGGAGCTAAGGGCTATGGCTACACCTTC. Its translation is CASSSGGAKGYGYTF.

Many counts were recorded for this clonotype. The chain is built from TRBV6-2 or TRBV6-3 and TRBJ2-1, with 12 bases identical to TRBD2. The germline V gene encodes CDR1 MNHEY and CDR2 SVGEGT. The CDR3 totals 14 residues. V lost 6 bases and J lost 7; bases outside the gene matches: 4. This chain's CDR3 is CASRTSGGLNEQFF. For the CDR3, the DNA is TGTGCCAGCAGAACTAGCGGGGGGTTGAATGAGCAGTTCTTC.

This clonotype came up a few times. The rearrangement joins TRBV9 to TRBJ2-3; unclear D gene. There are 15 residues in the CDR3. CDR1 SGDLS and CDR2 YYNGEE come from the germline V gene. Trimming cost V 1 base and J 5 bases, with 14 bases left between them. The CDR3 loop reads CASSVYFTAKDTQYF. The CDR3 DNA sequence: TGTGCCAGCAGCGTATACTTCACTGCAAAAGATACGCAGTATTTT.

Many counts were recorded for this clonotype. The V call is TRBV3-1, the J call TRBJ2-7; 9 bases are a match to TRBD2. The length of the CDR3 is 17 residues. Germline V gene sequence: CDR1 LGHDT, CDR2 YNNKEL (reference sequence). J was trimmed by 5 bases and V by 2 bases; bases with no gene match: 13. The CDR3 bases are TGTGCCAGCAGCCAAAAAGGGACTAGCTACACCCGAGACGAGCAGTACTTC. It translates to CASSQKGTSYTRDEQYF.

With respect to this clonotype: A much larger clone is a single base away; this may be a read error. V and J are TRBV2 and TRBJ2-1; 7 nucleotides line up with TRBD1. Germline V gene sequence: CDR1 SNHLY, CDR2 FYNNEI. Trimming removed 8 bases from V and 9 bases from J; junction bases left unmatched: 7. The CDR3 is made up of 12 amino acids. The CDR3 nucleotides are TGTGCCAGCCAAGGGGCAGGGGGTGAGCAGTTCTTC. It encodes CASQGAGGEQFF.

In its sample, this clonotype was seen a few times. This chain connects TRBV6-6 to TRBJ2-7; D uncertain. CDR3 length: 13 amino acids. Germline-derived CDR1 and CDR2 are MNHNY and SVGAGI (reference sequence). V lost 6 bases and J 1 base, leaving 10 bases between the germline ends. CDR3 residues: CASRKGDSYEQYF. The CDR3 nucleotides are TGTGCCAGCAGAAAGGGTGATTCCTACGAGCAGTACTTC.

In its sample, this clonotype was seen many times. This chain joins TRBV2 and TRBJ2-5, with D perhaps given as TRBD1 or TRBD2 (5 bases each). V dropped 8 bases and J dropped 5 bases, with 15 bases sitting between them. This CDR3 has 13 residues. In germline, CDR1 is SNHLY, CDR2 FYNNEI. CDR3 DNA sequence: TGTGCCAGCGCCGGGACCACACGCGAGACCCAGTACTTC. Encoded protein: CASAGTTRETQYF.